This T cell receptor (beta chain) comes out of a study of T cells in narcolepsy. Across the study: Healthy controls were enrolled alongside patients with narcolepsy type 1 or type 2. Study findings and constraints: HCRT-specific and TRIB2-specific autoreactive clonotypes appeared among same-patient CSF and blood CD4+ clonotypes. Some memory CD4+ repertoires had no autoreactive clone sequences. Blood of same and different patients, but not healthy controls, reportedly held recurring autoreactive clonotypes.

A remark on this clone: Its antigen remains unknown.

The V and J ends lost 5 bases and 1 base respectively, with 11 bases between them. CDR3 size: 14 residues. Germline CDR1 and CDR2: SGHVS and FQNEAQ. TCRdb's table, derived via immunoSEQ multiplex PCR, lists solely in-frame clones and lacks some. The data contain approximately 22,000 clones, just over 60% of them singletons. What was sequenced was memory (CD45RA-) CD4+ T cells from blood. This chain joins TRBV7-8 and TRBJ1-2; D may be TRBD1 (5 bases). The TCR originated in a human donor in good health. The CDR3 DNA is TGTGCCAGCAGCCTACTCGACAGTAACTATGGCTACACCTTC. It is translated as CASSLLDSNYGYTF.